This T cell receptor (beta chain) was found in a study of blood T cell repertoires in COVID-19. Looking at the study overall: Researchers got acute and convalescent COVID-19 samples from the United States, Italy and Spain. T cells, B-cell-depleted T cells, or PBMCs supplied cDNA or gDNA.

The CDR3 is made up of 16 amino acids. V was trimmed by 0 bases and J by 2 bases, leaving 11 bases between them. Germline V gene data show CDR1 as MGHRA and CDR2 as YSYEKL. Per the original data handling: Estimates of nucleated cell counts were drawn from the amplification of reference gene primers. Using immunoSEQ multiplex PCR, the repertoire was profiled, and TCRdb retains in-frame clones only, with some absent. V and J calls and clone size come straight from that table; D and trimming were deduced from the DNA. Here the sample spans more than 250,000 clones, approximately 86% being singletons. The TCR was taken from a woman under 40 who had recovered from COVID-19. The sequenced material came from peripheral blood. The rearrangement joins TRBV4-1 to TRBJ2-1, with D hard to call. The CDR3, as DNA: TGCGCCAGCAGCCAAGATCGAACCGAGACCTACAATGAGCAGTTCTTC. Its protein product is CASSQDRTETYNEQFF.